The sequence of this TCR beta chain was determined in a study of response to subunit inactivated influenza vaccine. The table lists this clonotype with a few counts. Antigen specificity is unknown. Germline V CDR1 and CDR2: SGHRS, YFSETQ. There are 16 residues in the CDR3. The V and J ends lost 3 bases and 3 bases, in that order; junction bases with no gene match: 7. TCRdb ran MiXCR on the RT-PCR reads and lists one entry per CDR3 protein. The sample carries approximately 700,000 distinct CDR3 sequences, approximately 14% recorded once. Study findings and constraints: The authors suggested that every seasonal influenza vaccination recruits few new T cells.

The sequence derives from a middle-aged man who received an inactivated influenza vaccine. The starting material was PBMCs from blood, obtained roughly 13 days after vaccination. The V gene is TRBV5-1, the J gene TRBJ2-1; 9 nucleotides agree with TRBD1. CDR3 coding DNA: TGCGCCAGCAGCTGGGATGGACAGGGGAACTACAATGAGCAGTTCTTC. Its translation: CASSWDGQGNYNEQFF.